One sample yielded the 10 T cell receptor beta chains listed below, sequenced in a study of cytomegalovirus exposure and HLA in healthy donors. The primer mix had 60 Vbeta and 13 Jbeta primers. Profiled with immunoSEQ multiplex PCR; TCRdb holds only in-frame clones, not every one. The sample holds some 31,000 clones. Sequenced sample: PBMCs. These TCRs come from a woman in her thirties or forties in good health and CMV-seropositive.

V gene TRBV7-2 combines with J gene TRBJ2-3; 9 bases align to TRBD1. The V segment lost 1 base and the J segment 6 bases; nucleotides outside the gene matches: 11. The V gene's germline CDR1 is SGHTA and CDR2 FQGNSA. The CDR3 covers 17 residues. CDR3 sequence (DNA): TGTGCCAGCAGCTTAGTCGCCGGAACAGGGGGCTCGGATACGCAGTATTTT. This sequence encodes CASSLVAGTGGSDTQYF. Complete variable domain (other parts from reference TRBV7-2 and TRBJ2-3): GAGVSQSPSNKVTEKGKDVELRCDPISGHTALYWYRQSLGQGLEFLIYFQGNSAPDKSGLPSDRFSAERTGGSVSTLTIQRTQQEDSAVYLCASSLVAGTGGSDTQYFGPGTRLTVL.

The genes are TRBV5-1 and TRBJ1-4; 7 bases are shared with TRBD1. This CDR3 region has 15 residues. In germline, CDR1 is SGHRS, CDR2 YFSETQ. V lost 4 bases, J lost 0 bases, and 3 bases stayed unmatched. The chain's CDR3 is CASSIQGATNEKLFF. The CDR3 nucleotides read TGCGCCAGCAGCATTCAGGGGGCAACTAATGAAAAACTGTTTTTT. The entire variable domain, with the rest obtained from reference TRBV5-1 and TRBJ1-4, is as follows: KAGVTQTPRYLIKTRGQQVTLSCSPISGHRSVSWYQQTPGQGLQFLFEYFSETQRNKGNFPGRFSGRQFSNSRSEMNVSTLELGDSALYLCASSIQGATNEKLFFGSGTQLSVL.

The CDR3 region is CASSLESLGNEQFF. The DNA for the CDR3 is TGTGCCAGCAGCTTAGAATCTCTCGGGAATGAGCAGTTCTTC. The chain recombines TRBV5-4 with TRBJ2-1; D remains unclear. The CDR3 is 14 amino acids. V dropped 2 bases and J dropped 7 bases, with 13 bases sitting between them. The germline CDR1 and CDR2 sequences are SGHNT and YYREEE (reference sequence).

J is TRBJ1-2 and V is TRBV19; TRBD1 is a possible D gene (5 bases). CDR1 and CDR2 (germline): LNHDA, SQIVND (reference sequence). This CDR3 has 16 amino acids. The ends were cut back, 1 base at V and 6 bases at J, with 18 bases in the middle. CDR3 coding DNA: TGTGCCAGTAGTATAGGTGTCAGGGCGACGCAGGATGGCTACACCTTC. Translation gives CASSIGVRATQDGYTF.

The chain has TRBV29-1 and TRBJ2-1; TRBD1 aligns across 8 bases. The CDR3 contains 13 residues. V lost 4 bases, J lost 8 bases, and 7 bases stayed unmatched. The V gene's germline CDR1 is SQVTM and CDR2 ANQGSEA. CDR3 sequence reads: CSVGGDRFDEQFF. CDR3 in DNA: TGCAGCGTTGGGGGGGACAGGTTTGATGAGCAGTTCTTC.

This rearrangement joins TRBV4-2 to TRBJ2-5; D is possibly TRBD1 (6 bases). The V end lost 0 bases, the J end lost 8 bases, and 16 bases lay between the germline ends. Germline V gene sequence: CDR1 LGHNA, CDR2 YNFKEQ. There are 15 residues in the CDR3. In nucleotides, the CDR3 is TGTGCCAGCAGCCAAGATTGGGGGCCCCTCAGCACCCAGTACTTC. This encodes CASSQDWGPLSTQYF.

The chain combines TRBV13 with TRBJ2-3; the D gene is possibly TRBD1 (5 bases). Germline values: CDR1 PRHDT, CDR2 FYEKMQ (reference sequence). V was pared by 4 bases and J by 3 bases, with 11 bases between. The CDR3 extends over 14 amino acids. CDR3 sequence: CASSSGMRTDTQYF. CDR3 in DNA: TGTGCCAGCAGCTCAGGGATGAGGACAGATACGCAGTATTTT.

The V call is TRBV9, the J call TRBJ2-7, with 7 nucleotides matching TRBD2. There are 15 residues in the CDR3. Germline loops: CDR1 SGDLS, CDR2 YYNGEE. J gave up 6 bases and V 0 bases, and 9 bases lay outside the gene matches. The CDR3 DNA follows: TGTGCCAGCAGCGTAGTCCGCTGGCCTAGCGGCGAGCAGTACTTC. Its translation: CASSVVRWPSGEQYF.

CDR3 sequence: CASSLKAGQETQYF. CDR3 bases: TGTGCCAGCAGTCTAAAAGCGGGGCAAGAGACCCAGTACTTC. The chain links TRBV6-6 to TRBJ2-5; 7 bases fit TRBD2. Germline lookup yields CDR1 MNHNY and CDR2 SVGAGI (reference sequence). CDR3 length: 14 amino acids. Unmatched junction bases numbered 5, after V lost 5 bases and J lost 2 bases.

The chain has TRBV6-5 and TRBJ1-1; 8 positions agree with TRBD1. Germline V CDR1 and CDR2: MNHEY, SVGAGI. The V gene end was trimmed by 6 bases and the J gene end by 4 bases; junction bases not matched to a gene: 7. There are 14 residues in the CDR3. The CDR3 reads CASSHRGEGTEAFF. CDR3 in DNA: TGTGCCAGCAGCCACAGGGGGGAGGGCACTGAAGCTTTCTTT.